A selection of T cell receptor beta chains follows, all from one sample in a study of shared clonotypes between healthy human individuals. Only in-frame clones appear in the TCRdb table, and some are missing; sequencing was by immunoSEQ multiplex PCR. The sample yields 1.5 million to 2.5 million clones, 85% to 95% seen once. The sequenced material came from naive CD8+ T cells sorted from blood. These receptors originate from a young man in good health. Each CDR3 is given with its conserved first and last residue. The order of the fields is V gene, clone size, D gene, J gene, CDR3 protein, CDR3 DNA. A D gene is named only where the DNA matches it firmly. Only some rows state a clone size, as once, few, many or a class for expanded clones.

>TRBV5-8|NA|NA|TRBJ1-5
CASSLRSEGDQPQHF
TGTGCCAGCAGCTTAAGGTCCGAAGGGGATCAGCCCCAGCATTTT
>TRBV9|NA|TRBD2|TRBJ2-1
CASSGSGGDYNEQFF
TGTGCCAGCAGCGGGAGCGGGGGGGACTACAATGAGCAGTTCTTC
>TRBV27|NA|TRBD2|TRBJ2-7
CASRDLASGSSYEQYF
TGTGCCAGCAGGGATCTAGCTAGCGGGAGTTCCTACGAGCAGTACTTC
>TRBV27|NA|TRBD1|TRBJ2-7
CASSLSQGEIYYEQYF
TGTGCCAGCAGTTTGTCACAGGGGGAGATATACTACGAGCAGTACTTC
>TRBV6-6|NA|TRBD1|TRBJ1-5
CASSPDRIDQPQHF
TGTGCCAGCAGCCCGGACAGGATCGATCAGCCCCAGCATTTT
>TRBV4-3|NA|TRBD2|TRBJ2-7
CASSQGIAGTYEQYF
TGCGCCAGCAGCCAAGGAATAGCGGGGACCTACGAGCAGTACTTC
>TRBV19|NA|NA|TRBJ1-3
CASSQGLISGNTIYF
TGTGCCAGTAGTCAAGGACTGATCTCTGGAAACACCATATATTTT
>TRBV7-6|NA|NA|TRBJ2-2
CASSLAQNTGELFF
TGTGCCAGCAGCTTAGCGCAGAACACCGGGGAGCTGTTTTTT
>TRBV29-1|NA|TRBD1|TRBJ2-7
CSVGAPGGYEQYF
TGCAGCGTTGGAGCCCCAGGGGGCTACGAGCAGTACTTC
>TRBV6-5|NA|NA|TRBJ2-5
CATKIPLETQYF
TGTGCCACTAAAATTCCGCTAGAGACCCAGTACTTC
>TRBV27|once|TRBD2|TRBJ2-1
CASREVEAGIYNEQFF
TGTGCCAGCCGGGAGGTAGAAGCGGGAATATACAATGAGCAGTTCTTC
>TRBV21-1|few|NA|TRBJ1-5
CASSKAVNQPQHF
TGTGCCAGCAGCAAAGCGGTCAATCAGCCCCAGCATTTT
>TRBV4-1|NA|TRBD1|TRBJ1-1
CASSQDTGQGATEAFF
TGCGCCAGCAGCCAAGATACCGGACAGGGGGCCACTGAAGCTTTCTTT
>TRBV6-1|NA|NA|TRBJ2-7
CASSGRHSYYEQYF
TGTGCCAGCAGTGGAAGACATTCCTACTACGAGCAGTACTTC
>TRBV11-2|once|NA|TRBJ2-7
CASSSVSSYEQYF
TGTGCCAGCAGCTCAGTTAGCTCCTACGAGCAGTACTTC
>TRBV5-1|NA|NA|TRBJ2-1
CASSRADYGTNNEQFF
TGCGCCAGCAGCCGGGCAGATTACGGGACGAACAATGAGCAGTTCTTC
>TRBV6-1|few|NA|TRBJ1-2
CASSEIWAGDYGYTF
TGTGCCAGCAGTGAGATCTGGGCTGGGGACTATGGCTACACCTTC
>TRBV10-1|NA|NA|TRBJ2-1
CASSSSQGYNEQFF
TGCGCCAGTTCTAGCTCGCAGGGGTACAATGAGCAGTTCTTC